Presented here are 28 T cell receptor beta chains from one specimen sequenced in a study of blood T cells in healthy people across ages. Using a J-beta primer mix together with a sample-barcoded 5' primer, a second PCR was run for roughly 7 to 11 cycles. Each CDR3 protein gets one entry after TCRdb re-called the 5' RACE reads with MiXCR. The sample includes hundreds of thousands of distinct CDR3 sequences, roughly half seen only once; the top ten take about 13%. Sequencing input: blood. The receptors were sampled from a woman aged 80 or over in good health.

This clonotype occurred many times. V and J are TRBV5-1 and TRBJ2-3; TRBD2 agrees at 7 bases. Trimming removed 1 base from V and 5 bases from J; junction bases left unmatched: 7. The germline gives CDR1 SGHRS, CDR2 YFSETQ. The CDR3 is made up of 15 amino acids. In nucleotides, the CDR3 is TGCGCCAGCAGCTTGTTTGCGGGAGCCGTAGATACGCAGTATTTT. Translated: CASSLFAGAVDTQYF.

This clonotype was counted a few times. The rearrangement links TRBV2 to TRBJ1-6; D is perhaps TRBD1 (5 bases). The CDR3 length is 14 residues. V lost 9 bases to trimming and J lost 8 bases, with 17 bases between them. In germline, CDR1 is SNHLY, CDR2 FYNNEI. The CDR3 loop is CARSAGFYDSPLHF. For the CDR3, the DNA is TGTGCCAGGAGCGCAGGGTTCTACGATTCACCCCTCCACTTT.

CDR3 region: CATSRDGFSGRTTDTQYF. Written as DNA, the CDR3 is TGTGCCACCAGCAGAGATGGGTTCAGCGGGAGGACCACAGATACGCAGTATTTT. V is TRBV15 and J is TRBJ2-3; 9 positions match TRBD2. With 0 bases clipped from V and 2 bases from J, the junction kept 9 bases outside the gene matches. Germline CDR1 LNHNV, CDR2 YYDKDF (reference sequence). The CDR3 has 18 amino acids.

This clonotype appeared a few times. This chain uses TRBV7-9 with TRBJ2-1; D ambiguous. Per germline, CDR1 SEHNR and CDR2 FQNEAQ (reference sequence). Trimming cost V 4 bases and J 10 bases, with 11 bases left between them. This CDR3 comprises 12 residues. The CDR3 sequence: CASSYQTPEQFF. The DNA for the CDR3 is TGTGCCAGCAGCTACCAAACCCCCGAGCAGTTCTTC.

The gene calls are TRBV4-2 and TRBJ2-7; D remains unclear. The V and J ends lost 0 bases and 2 bases respectively, with 20 bases between them. This CDR3 has 18 amino acids. CDR1 is LGHNA and CDR2 is YNFKEQ in the germline V gene. Here the CDR3 reads CASSQDPTDTRRPYEQYF. The CDR3 DNA reads TGTGCCAGCAGCCAAGATCCGACTGACACTCGACGCCCCTACGAGCAGTACTTC.

This clonotype has just one count. The V call is TRBV4-1, the J call TRBJ2-3; D is ambiguous. With 0 bases removed from V and 6 bases from J, the gap between germline ends came to 7 bases. CDR3 size: 13 residues. Germline V CDR1 and CDR2: MGHRA, YSYEKL. The CDR3 reads CASSQDKTDTQYF. CDR3 coding DNA: TGCGCCAGCAGCCAAGATAAGACCGATACGCAGTATTTT.

The chain links TRBV4-1 to TRBJ2-5, with no clear D. The germline gives CDR1 MGHRA, CDR2 YSYEKL. The germline V and J ends were trimmed by 1 base and 5 bases, with 11 bases remaining between them. The CDR3 is made up of 14 amino acids. In DNA, the CDR3 is TGCGCCAGCAGCCAAGCGCTCAGGATCGAGACCCAGTACTTC. Translation: CASSQALRIETQYF.

Here the CDR3 DNA reads TGTGCCAGCAGCTTATCCAGGTTTGGCACAGATACGCAGTATTTT. Translation: CASSLSRFGTDTQYF. The rearrangement links TRBV7-9 to TRBJ2-3; D is unresolved. The V end lost 2 bases, the J end lost 1 base, and 10 bases lay between the germline ends. The CDR3 has 15 amino acids. Germline V CDR1 and CDR2: SEHNR, FQNEAQ (reference sequence). The complete variable domain, with remaining parts taken from reference TRBV7-9 and TRBJ2-3, reads DTGVSQNPRHKITKRGQNVTFRCDPISEHNRLYWYRQTLGQGPEFLTYFQNEAQLEKSRLLSDRFSAERPKGSFSTLEIQRTEQGDSAMYLCASSLSRFGTDTQYFGPGTRLTVL.

The V gene is TRBV7-2, the J gene TRBJ2-3; perhaps TRBD1 as D (6 bases). Germline V gene sequence: CDR1 SGHTA, CDR2 FQGNSA. The CDR3 has 16 amino acids. V lost 5 bases to trimming and J lost 1 base, with 16 bases between them. The CDR3 protein is CASSPTGNRGTDTQYF. The CDR3, as DNA: TGTGCCAGCAGCCCTACCGGGAACAGGGGCACAGATACGCAGTATTTT. Combining the CDR3 with reference TRBV7-2 and TRBJ2-3 gives the whole variable domain GAGVSQSPSNKVTEKGKDVELRCDPISGHTALYWYRQSLGQGLEFLIYFQGNSAPDKSGLPSDRFSAERTGGSVSTLTIQRTQQEDSAVYLCASSPTGNRGTDTQYFGPGTRLTVL.

The CDR3 nucleotides read TGTGCCAGCAGCGTAGGTGGGGGGGCCACTAATGAGCAGTTCTTC. Amino acid sequence: CASSVGGGATNEQFF. This chain links TRBV9 with TRBJ2-1, with a possible D match to TRBD2 (7 bases). Germline V lookup: CDR1 SGDLS, CDR2 YYNGEE. The CDR3 consists of 15 residues. The V end lost 0 bases, the J end lost 7 bases, and 14 bases lay between the germline ends.

The chain uses TRBV29-1 and TRBJ2-3, with a tentative D call TRBD2 (5 bases). This CDR3 region has 13 residues. The germline V gene encodes CDR1 SQVTM and CDR2 ANQGSEA. V lost 5 bases and J 4 bases, leaving 13 bases between the germline ends. For the CDR3, the DNA is TGCAGCGTTTTAGCGTCGAGCCCAGATACGCAGTATTTT. This encodes CSVLASSPDTQYF.

This clonotype was picked up many times. The rearrangement links TRBV7-3 to TRBJ2-3; D uncertain. V shed 1 base and J shed 2 bases, with 7 bases lying between them. From germline, CDR1 is SGHTA and CDR2 FQGTGA. The CDR3 extends over 14 amino acids. The CDR3 sequence: CASSLSFNTDTQYF. CDR3 in DNA: TGTGCCAGCAGCTTAAGTTTCAACACAGATACGCAGTATTTT.

The sample holds many counts of this clonotype. This chain links TRBV11-2 with TRBJ2-1, with 8 bases that match TRBD1. Germline V gives CDR1 SGHAT, CDR2 FQNNGV. V shed 5 bases, J shed 6 bases, and the junction held 3 bases outside the gene matches. The CDR3 length is 13 residues. The CDR3 DNA reads TGTGCCAGCAGCCCCGACAGGGGCAATGAGCAGTTCTTC. This gives the protein CASSPDRGNEQFF.

This clonotype was detected many times. The chain joins TRBV7-6 to TRBJ2-7; TRBD1 matches 9 bases. Germline lookup yields CDR1 SGHVS and CDR2 FNYEAQ. Germline trimming cut 5 bases from V and 1 base from J; bases unmatched to any gene: 6. CDR3 length: 15 amino acids. The CDR3 here is CASSLYGTGSYEQYF. The DNA for the CDR3 is TGTGCCAGCAGCCTCTACGGGACAGGGTCCTACGAGCAGTACTTC.

V usage is TRBV10-3 and J usage is TRBJ2-5; D not certain. Deletions cut 3 bases from V and 7 bases from J, with 9 bases between. Germline-derived CDR1 and CDR2 are ENHRY and SYGVKD. The CDR3 runs 12 residues. Here the CDR3 reads CAISDQTGTQYF. CDR3 DNA: TGTGCCATCAGTGACCAAACTGGGACCCAGTACTTC.

The table lists this clonotype with a few counts. This may come from a read error, since a much larger clone is one base off. The chain recombines TRBV5-5 with TRBJ2-5, with D possibly TRBD1 on 5 matching bases. V lost 5 bases and J lost 11, with 16 bases in between. Germline V gives CDR1 SGHKS, CDR2 YYEKEE (reference sequence). The CDR3 is 12 residues long. CDR3 amino acids: CASRKTVGEQYF. CDR3 sequence (DNA): TGTGCCAGCAGGAAGACAGTCGGTGAGCAGTACTTC.

Comments on this clonotype: A read error is possible here, since a much larger clone lies one base away. CDR3 protein: CASSRMRNADTQYF. CDR3 nucleotides: TGTGCCAGCAGCCGGATGCGGAACGCAGATACGCAGTATTTT. J is TRBJ2-3 and V is TRBV12-3 or TRBV12-4, with D uncertain. The CDR3 has 14 amino acids. Trimming took off 6 bases at V and 4 bases at J, with 14 bases between the two ends.

The chain employs TRBV15 and TRBJ1-1; 7 nucleotides match TRBD1. The CDR3 contains 15 residues. The V gene end was trimmed by 2 bases and the J gene end by 0 bases; junction bases not matched to a gene: 3. Germline CDR1 and CDR2: LNHNV and YYDKDF (reference sequence). The DNA of the CDR3 is TGTGCCACCAGCAGAAAGACAGGGTTGAACACTGAAGCTTTCTTT. It codes for CATSRKTGLNTEAFF. Full variable domain (missing parts from reference TRBV15 and TRBJ1-1): DAMVIQNPRYQVTQFGKPVTLSCSQTLNHNVMYWYQQKSSQAPKLLFHYYDKDFNNEADTPDNFQSRRPNTSFCFLDIRSPGLGDTAMYLCATSRKTGLNTEAFFGQGTRLTVV.

This clonotype came up many times. V gene TRBV12-3 or TRBV12-4 combines with J gene TRBJ2-1; TRBD2 matches 7 bases. The junction had 10 bases not matched to a gene; V was cut back by 5 bases and J by 0 bases. CDR3 size: 17 residues. CDR3 nucleotides: TGTGCCAGCAGTGCTGGTGCTAGCGGTAGCTCCTACAATGAGCAGTTCTTC. This translates into CASSAGASGSSYNEQFF.

J is TRBJ1-5 and V is TRBV20-1, with TRBD1 matching over 8 bases. V lost 5 bases, J lost 4 bases, and 7 bases stayed unmatched. The length of the CDR3 is 14 residues. Germline V gives CDR1 DFQATT, CDR2 SNEGSKA (reference sequence). CDR3 loop: CSAFPGQDNQPQHF. CDR3 bases: TGCAGTGCTTTTCCGGGACAGGATAATCAGCCCCAGCATTTT.

The chain combines TRBV12-3 or TRBV12-4 with TRBJ2-2; 14 nucleotides match TRBD2. The V gene end was trimmed by 5 bases and the J gene end by 0 bases; junction bases not matched to a gene: 5. The CDR3 consists of 18 residues. The CDR3 spells CASSPGLAGDSNTGELFF. The CDR3 DNA reads as TGTGCCAGCAGTCCGGGACTAGCGGGGGATTCGAACACCGGGGAGCTGTTTTTT.

The chain combines TRBV5-8 with TRBJ2-4; D uncertain. This CDR3 has 16 amino acids. Trimming removed 4 bases from V and 1 base from J, with 15 bases in between. Germline CDR1 and CDR2: SGHTS and YDEGEE. The CDR3 DNA is TGTGCCAGCAGCCCGTCCCAAATCGGGGCCAAAAACATTCAGTACTTC. Amino acids: CASSPSQIGAKNIQYF.

This rearrangement joins TRBV25-1 to TRBJ2-3, with TRBD2 matching 7 bases. Looked up from germline, CDR1 is MGHDK and CDR2 is SYGVNS. The CDR3 sequence is 17 residues long. After removal of 0 bases from V and 2 bases from J, the junction contained 8 bases not matched to a gene. This CDR3 reads CASSEYWGGRPTDTQYF. The CDR3 DNA follows: TGTGCCAGCAGTGAATATTGGGGGGGTCGTCCCACAGATACGCAGTATTTT.

This clonotype was observed many times. The rearrangement links TRBV18 to TRBJ2-5; 10 positions agree with TRBD1. V was clipped by 2 bases and J by 6 bases; unmatched bases: 12. There are 17 residues in the CDR3. Per the germline V gene, CDR1 is KGHSH and CDR2 is LQKENI. Here the CDR3 reads CASSPDTPGQGRQTQYF. In DNA, the CDR3 is TGTGCCAGCTCACCAGATACGCCGGGACAGGGGAGACAGACCCAGTACTTC.

This clonotype has a count of ten or more. J is TRBJ2-1 and V is TRBV12-3 or TRBV12-4; 12 bases are shared with TRBD1. CDR3 size: 16 residues. V gave up 6 bases and J gave up 5 bases; unmatched junction bases: 8. The CDR3 nucleotides are TGTGCCAGCAGCTCCGGGACAGGGGGCGGGCACAATGAGCAGTTCTTC. Its protein is CASSSGTGGGHNEQFF.

The gene calls are TRBV9 and TRBJ2-5; TRBD2 matches at 8 bases. The V gene end was trimmed by 3 bases and the J gene end by 5 bases; junction bases not matched to a gene: 12. The germline V gene has CDR1 SGDLS and CDR2 YYNGEE. CDR3 length: 16 residues. The CDR3 reads CASSGTGTSPYETQYF. CDR3 nucleotides: TGTGCCAGCAGCGGAACCGGGACTAGTCCCTACGAGACCCAGTACTTC.

There are a few counts of this clonotype. This chain joins TRBV20-1 and TRBJ2-3; D uncertain. Germline V CDR1 and CDR2: DFQATT, SNEGSKA (reference sequence). The CDR3 runs to 11 residues. Trimming shortened V by 6 bases and J by 4 bases, and 8 bases separated the two germline ends. CDR3 sequence (DNA): TGCAGTGCCCACAGAGCAGATACGCAGTATTTT. This translates into CSAHRADTQYF.

This clonotype has only one observation. V gene TRBV20-1 combines with J gene TRBJ2-7; D may be TRBD1 or TRBD2 (5 bases each). The CDR3 runs 12 residues. The ends were cut back, 6 bases at V and 0 bases at J, with 9 bases in the middle. Germline CDR1 DFQATT, CDR2 SNEGSKA (reference sequence). For the CDR3, the DNA is TGCAGTGCCCGAGGGGTCTCCTACGAGCAGTACTTC. This gives the protein CSARGVSYEQYF.